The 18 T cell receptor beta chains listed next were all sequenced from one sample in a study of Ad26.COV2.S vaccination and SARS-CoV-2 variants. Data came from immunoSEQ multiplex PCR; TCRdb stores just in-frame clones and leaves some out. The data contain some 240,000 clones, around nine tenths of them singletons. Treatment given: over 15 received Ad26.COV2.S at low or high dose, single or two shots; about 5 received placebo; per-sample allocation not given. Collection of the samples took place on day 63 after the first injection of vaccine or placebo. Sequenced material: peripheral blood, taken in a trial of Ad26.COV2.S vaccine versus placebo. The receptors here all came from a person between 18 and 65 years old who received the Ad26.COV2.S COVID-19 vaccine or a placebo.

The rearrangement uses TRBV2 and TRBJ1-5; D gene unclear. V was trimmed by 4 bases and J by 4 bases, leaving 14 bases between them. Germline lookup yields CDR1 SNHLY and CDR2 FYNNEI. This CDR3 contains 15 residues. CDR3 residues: CASSGRPNGNQPQHF. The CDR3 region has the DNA TGTGCCAGCAGTGGAAGACCAAACGGAAATCAGCCCCAGCATTTT.

The CDR3 loop is CAVKGQVTDTQYF. CDR3 DNA: TGTGCCGTTAAGGGACAGGTCACAGATACGCAGTATTTT. The V gene is TRBV3-1 (or the pseudogene TRBV3-2), the J gene TRBJ2-3; 8 nucleotides match TRBD1. CDR3 length: 13 residues. The junction had 6 bases not matched to a gene; V was cut back by 11 bases and J by 2 bases. The germline CDR1 and CDR2 sequences are LGHDT and YNNKEL (reference sequence).

The CDR3 loop reads CASRPTGYSNQPQHF. Here the CDR3 DNA reads TGTGCCAGCAGACCTACAGGGTACAGCAATCAGCCCCAGCATTTT. V is TRBV6-5 and J is TRBJ1-5; TRBD1 is a possible D gene (6 bases). There are 15 residues in the CDR3. With 6 bases removed from V and 1 base from J, the gap between germline ends came to 13 bases. The germline V gene has CDR1 MNHEY and CDR2 SVGAGI.

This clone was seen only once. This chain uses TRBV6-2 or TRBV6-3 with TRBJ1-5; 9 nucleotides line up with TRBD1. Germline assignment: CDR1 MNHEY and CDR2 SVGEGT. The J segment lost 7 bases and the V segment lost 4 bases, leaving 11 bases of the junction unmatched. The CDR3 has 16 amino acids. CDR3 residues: CASSSPLRTGDQPQHF. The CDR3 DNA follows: TGTGCCAGCAGTTCCCCACTTCGGACAGGGGACCAGCCCCAGCATTTT.

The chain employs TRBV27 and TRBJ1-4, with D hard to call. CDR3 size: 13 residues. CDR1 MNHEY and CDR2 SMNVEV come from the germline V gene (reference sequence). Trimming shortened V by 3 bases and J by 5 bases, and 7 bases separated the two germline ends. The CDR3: CASSFQVNEKLFF. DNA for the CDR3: TGTGCCAGCAGTTTTCAGGTGAATGAAAAACTGTTTTTT. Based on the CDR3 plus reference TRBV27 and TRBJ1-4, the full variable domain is EAQVTQNPRYLITVTGKKLTVTCSQNMNHEYMSWYRQDPGLGLRQIYYSMNVEVTDKGDVPEGYKVSRKEKRNFPLILESPSPNQTSLYFCASSFQVNEKLFFGSGTQLSVL.

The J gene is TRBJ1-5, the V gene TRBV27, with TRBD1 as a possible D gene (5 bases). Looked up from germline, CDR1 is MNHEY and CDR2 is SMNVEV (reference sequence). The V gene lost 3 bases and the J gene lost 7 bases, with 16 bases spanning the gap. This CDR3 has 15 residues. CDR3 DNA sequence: TGTGCCAGCAGTTTTGAGGCTCGGGGCGAACAGCCCCAGCATTTT. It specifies CASSFEARGEQPQHF.

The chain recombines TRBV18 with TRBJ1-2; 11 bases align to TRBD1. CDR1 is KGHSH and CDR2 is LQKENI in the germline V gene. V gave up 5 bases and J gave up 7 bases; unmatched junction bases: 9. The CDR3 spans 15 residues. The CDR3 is CASSSGTGGYSGYTF. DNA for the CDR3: TGTGCCAGCTCATCAGGGACAGGGGGTTATAGTGGCTACACCTTC.

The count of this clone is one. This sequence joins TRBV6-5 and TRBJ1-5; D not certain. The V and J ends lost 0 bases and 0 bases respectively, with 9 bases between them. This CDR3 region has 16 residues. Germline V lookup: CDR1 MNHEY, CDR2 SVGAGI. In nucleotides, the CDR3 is TGTGCCAGCAGTTACTCCCGGGAGCTTAGCAATCAGCCCCAGCATTTT. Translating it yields CASSYSRELSNQPQHF.

The CDR3 DNA sequence: TGTGCCAGCAGTTCCCCGACCTACGAGCAGTACTTC. This codes for CASSSPTYEQYF. The J gene is TRBJ2-7, the V gene TRBV27; D unresolved. V was clipped by 4 bases and J by 2 bases, with 6 bases between them. Germline loops: CDR1 MNHEY, CDR2 SMNVEV (reference sequence). CDR3 length equals 12 residues.

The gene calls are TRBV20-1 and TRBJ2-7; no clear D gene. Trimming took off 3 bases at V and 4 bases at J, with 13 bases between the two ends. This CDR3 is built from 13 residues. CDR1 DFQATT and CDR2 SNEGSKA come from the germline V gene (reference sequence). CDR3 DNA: TGCAGTGCTAGTCCCGGCAGATATTACGAGCAGTACTTC. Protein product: CSASPGRYYEQYF.

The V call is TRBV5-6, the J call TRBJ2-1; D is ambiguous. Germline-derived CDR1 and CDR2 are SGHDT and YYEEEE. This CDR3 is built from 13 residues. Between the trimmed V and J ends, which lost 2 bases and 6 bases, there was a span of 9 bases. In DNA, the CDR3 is TGTGCCAGCAGCTTAGGGTCCGTCAATGAGCAGTTCTTC. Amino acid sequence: CASSLGSVNEQFF.

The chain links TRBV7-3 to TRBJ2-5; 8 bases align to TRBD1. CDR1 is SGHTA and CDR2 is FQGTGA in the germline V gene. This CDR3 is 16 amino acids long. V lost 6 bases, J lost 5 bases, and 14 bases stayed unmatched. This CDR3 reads CASRLGAGGLGETQYF. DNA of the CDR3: TGTGCCAGCAGATTGGGCGCAGGGGGCCTGGGGGAGACCCAGTACTTC. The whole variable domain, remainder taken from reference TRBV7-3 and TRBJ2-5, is GAGVSQTPSNKVTEKGKYVELRCDPISGHTALYWYRQSLGQGPEFLIYFQGTGAADDSGLPNDRFFAVRPEGSVSTLKIQRTERGDSAVYLCASRLGAGGLGETQYFGPGTRLLVL.

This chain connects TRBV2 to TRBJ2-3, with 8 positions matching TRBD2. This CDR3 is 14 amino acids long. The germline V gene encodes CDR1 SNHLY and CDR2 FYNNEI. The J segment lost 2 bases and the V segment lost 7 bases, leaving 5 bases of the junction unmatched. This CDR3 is CASMRGADTDTQYF. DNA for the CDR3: TGTGCCAGCATGCGGGGGGCGGACACAGATACGCAGTATTTT.

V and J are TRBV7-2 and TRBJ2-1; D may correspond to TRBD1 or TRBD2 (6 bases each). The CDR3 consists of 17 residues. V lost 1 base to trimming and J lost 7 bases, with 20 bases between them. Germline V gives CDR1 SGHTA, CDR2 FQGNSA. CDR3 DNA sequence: TGTGCCAGCAGCTTAGTCCATGGAACGGGGGCGACTAATGAGCAGTTCTTC. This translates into CASSLVHGTGATNEQFF.

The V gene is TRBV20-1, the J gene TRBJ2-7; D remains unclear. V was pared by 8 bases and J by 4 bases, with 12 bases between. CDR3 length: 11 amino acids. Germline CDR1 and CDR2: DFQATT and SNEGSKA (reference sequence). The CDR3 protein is CSWWSKYEQYF. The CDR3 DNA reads TGCAGTTGGTGGTCAAAATACGAGCAGTACTTC.

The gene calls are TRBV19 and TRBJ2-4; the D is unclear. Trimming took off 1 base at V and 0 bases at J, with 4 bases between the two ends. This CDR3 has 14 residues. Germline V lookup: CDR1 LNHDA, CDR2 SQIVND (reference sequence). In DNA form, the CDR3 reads TGTGCCAGTAGTATAGCCCTAGCCAAAAACATTCAGTACTTC. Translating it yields CASSIALAKNIQYF.

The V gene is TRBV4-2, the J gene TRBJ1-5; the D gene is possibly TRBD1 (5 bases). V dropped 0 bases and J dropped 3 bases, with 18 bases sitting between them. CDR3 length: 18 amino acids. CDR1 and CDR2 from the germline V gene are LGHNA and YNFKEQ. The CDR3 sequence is CASSQELVGDGINQPQHF. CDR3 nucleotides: TGTGCCAGCAGCCAAGAATTGGTAGGGGACGGAATCAATCAGCCCCAGCATTTT.

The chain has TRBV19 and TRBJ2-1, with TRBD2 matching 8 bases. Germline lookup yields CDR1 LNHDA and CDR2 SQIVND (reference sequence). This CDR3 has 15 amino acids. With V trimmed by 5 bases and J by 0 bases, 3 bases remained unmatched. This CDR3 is CASSPGGSSYNEQFF. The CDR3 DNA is TGTGCCAGTAGTCCGGGGGGGAGCTCCTACAATGAGCAGTTCTTC.